A single sample is the source of the 31 T cell receptor beta chains below, sequenced in a study of T cell repertoires in cytomegalovirus infection. TCRdb reanalysed the reads using MiXCR and keeps one entry per CDR3 protein. The repertoire holds approximately 180,000 distinct CDR3 sequences, with about 21% as singletons. Material: PBMCs. These receptors all stem from a human donor in good health (CMV status not recorded). Some clones in this sample may be carry-over from other donors' samples.

This clonotype was counted many times. The chain carries TRBV12-3 or TRBV12-4 and TRBJ2-7; TRBD2 might be the D (6 bases). The V end was cut by 8 bases, the J end by 9 bases, with 17 bases between. This CDR3 is built from 12 residues. The CDR3 here is CASAQPKLAQYF. The CDR3 DNA is TGTGCCAGCGCTCAGCCCAAACTAGCGCAGTACTTC.

The chain uses TRBV11-2 and TRBJ1-1, with D perhaps matching TRBD1 (5 bases). Germline V gene sequence: CDR1 SGHAT, CDR2 FQNNGV. The CDR3 runs 14 residues. V lost 5 bases and J lost 6, with 16 bases in between. For the CDR3, the DNA is TGTGCCAGCAGCCTCTCCGCGGGACTACCTGAAGCTTTCTTT. Amino acids: CASSLSAGLPEAFF.

This clonotype was observed a handful of times. The chain carries TRBV11-2 and TRBJ2-5, with TRBD2 matching 12 bases. The CDR3 contains 15 residues. Germline V gene lookup returns CDR1 SGHAT and CDR2 FQNNGV. After removal of 5 bases from V and 14 bases from J, the junction contained 15 bases not matched to a gene. CDR3 sequence (DNA): TGTGCCAGCAGCCCCATCCGCCTGTGGACTAGCGGGACTTACTTC. Its translation is CASSPIRLWTSGTYF.

This clonotype was detected ten times or more. The CDR3 bases are TGTGCCAGCAGCCCTGCAGGGGGCACGGTCAACGTTCGGTCGTTCTTC. It yields the protein CASSPAGGTVNVRSFF. The chain links TRBV7-2 to TRBJ2-1, with TRBD1 identical over 8 bases. Per germline, CDR1 SGHTA and CDR2 FQGNSA. V dropped 5 bases and J dropped 15; count of bases not matched to a gene: 21. This CDR3 contains 16 residues.

This clonotype was counted only a few times. The genes are TRBV29-1 and TRBJ2-3, with TRBD2 matching 8 bases. The CDR3 totals 14 residues. J was trimmed by 6 bases and V by 3 bases; bases with no gene match: 8. In germline, CDR1 is SQVTM, CDR2 ANQGSEA. CDR3 DNA sequence: TGCAGCGTTGAGATCGGGGGGGCTCCTGATACGCAGTATTTT. It encodes CSVEIGGAPDTQYF.

Only a few counts were recorded for this clonotype. V usage is TRBV28 and J usage is TRBJ2-7; possibly TRBD2 for D (6 bases). V dropped 7 bases and J dropped 5 bases, with 21 bases sitting between them. CDR1 and CDR2 (germline): MDHEN, SYDVKM. This CDR3 is 15 amino acids long. CDR3 sequence reads: CASTTRDLLKHEQYF. CDR3 coding DNA: TGTGCCAGCACAACCCGGGACTTACTTAAACACGAGCAGTACTTC.

The chain is built from TRBV6-2 or TRBV6-3 and TRBJ2-2, with D unclear. There are 14 residues in the CDR3. The germline CDR1 and CDR2 sequences are MNHEY and SVGEGT. Trimming shortened V by 7 bases and J by 3 bases, and 12 bases separated the two germline ends. The CDR3 nucleotides read TGTGCCAGCATTATGGCTTACTACACCGGGGAGCTGTTTTTT. As protein: CASIMAYYTGELFF.

The chain recombines TRBV12-3 or TRBV12-4 with TRBJ2-1; the D gene is possibly TRBD2 (6 bases). The germline V and J ends were trimmed by 6 bases and 0 bases, with 12 bases remaining between them. The CDR3 covers 15 residues. CDR3 sequence reads: CASREGVSSYNEQFF. The DNA for the CDR3 is TGTGCCAGCAGGGAGGGAGTAAGCTCCTACAATGAGCAGTTCTTC.

This clonotype was recorded a few times. The chain has TRBV6-6 and TRBJ2-7, with 8 bases identical to TRBD1. J lost 6 bases, V lost 8 bases, and 12 bases had no gene match. The CDR3 is 14 residues long. Per the germline V gene, CDR1 is MNHNY and CDR2 is SVGAGI (reference sequence). The CDR3 spells CASPSDRATSEQYF. The CDR3 region has the DNA TGTGCCAGCCCCTCGGACAGGGCCACGAGCGAGCAGTACTTC.

The chain couples TRBV6-1 to TRBJ2-4, with D perhaps matching TRBD2 (6 bases). CDR1 is MNHNS and CDR2 is SASEGT in the germline V gene. Between the trimmed V and J ends, which lost 5 bases and 9 bases, there was a span of 20 bases. The CDR3 sequence is 15 residues long. The CDR3 DNA is TGTGCCAGCAGTTACGAGGGACTCCAAGGCGGCATTCAGTACTTC. It encodes CASSYEGLQGGIQYF.

The chain has TRBV7-9 and TRBJ2-5, with 15 positions matching TRBD2. The CDR3 extends over 17 amino acids. Germline CDR1 reads SEHNR; CDR2 reads FQNEAQ (reference sequence). Trimming removed 6 bases from V and 3 bases from J; junction bases left unmatched: 8. The CDR3 sequence is CASSPAGLAGGKETQYF. The CDR3 coding sequence is TGTGCCAGCAGTCCTGCTGGACTAGCGGGAGGGAAAGAGACCCAGTACTTC.

The genes are TRBV7-6 and TRBJ1-1; 7 nucleotides line up with TRBD1. The germline V gene has CDR1 SGHVS and CDR2 FNYEAQ. With V trimmed by 5 bases and J by 6 bases, 9 bases remained unmatched. The CDR3 has 14 residues. The CDR3 protein is CASSPQTGQPEAFF. In nucleotides, the CDR3 is TGTGCCAGCAGCCCCCAGACAGGGCAGCCTGAAGCTTTCTTT.

The table lists this clonotype with a few counts. The V call is TRBV4-3, the J call TRBJ2-1, with TRBD2 identical over 8 bases. V was pared by 0 bases and J by 7 bases, with 14 bases of the junction left unmatched. The CDR3 extends over 18 amino acids. Germline V gene data show CDR1 as LGHNA and CDR2 as YSLEER. The DNA for the CDR3 is TGCGCCAGCAGCCAAGATTTTCAAGCGGGGGCCCTATGGAATGAGCAGTTCTTC. Translating it yields CASSQDFQAGALWNEQFF.

This clonotype was detected ten times or more. This chain connects TRBV7-9 to TRBJ2-7; D may match TRBD1 or TRBD2 (5 bases each). With 4 bases removed from V and 2 bases from J, the gap between germline ends came to 12 bases. Germline lookup yields CDR1 SEHNR and CDR2 FQNEAQ (reference sequence). This CDR3 spans 14 amino acids. The CDR3 sequence: CASSSGDQPYEQYF. DNA of the CDR3: TGTGCCAGCAGCTCCGGGGACCAGCCCTACGAGCAGTACTTC.

This clonotype was seen a few times. The chain joins TRBV19 to TRBJ2-5; a possible D gene is TRBD1 (5 bases). This CDR3 spans 15 amino acids. Germline CDR1 and CDR2: LNHDA and SQIVND (reference sequence). V was trimmed by 1 base and J by 1 base, leaving 10 bases between them. CDR3 amino acids: CASSIGTGRQETQYF. The CDR3 region has the DNA TGTGCCAGTAGTATAGGAACAGGACGCCAAGAGACCCAGTACTTC.

The DNA of the CDR3 is TGTGCCAGCAGTGAATTCGGAAGCCAAGAGACCCAGTACTTC. This sequence encodes CASSEFGSQETQYF. This chain joins TRBV25-1 and TRBJ2-5; D is unresolved. The germline V gene encodes CDR1 MGHDK and CDR2 SYGVNS. Trimming left V 1 base short and J 1 base short, with 7 bases between. This CDR3 is 14 amino acids long.

This clonotype has more than one count but fewer than ten. This chain joins TRBV29-1 and TRBJ2-5, with D perhaps given as TRBD1 or TRBD2 (6 bases each). Trimming shortened V by 1 base and J by 4 bases, and 16 bases separated the two germline ends. Germline assignment: CDR1 SQVTM and CDR2 ANQGSEA. CDR3 length equals 15 residues. CDR3 protein: CSVEGSVGGLETQYF. The CDR3 bases are TGCAGCGTTGAAGGTTCGGTAGGGGGGCTAGAGACCCAGTACTTC.

The chain links TRBV29-1 to TRBJ2-7; 8 bases line up with TRBD1. Germline CDR1 is SQVTM and CDR2 is ANQGSEA. The CDR3 has 12 residues. Trimming removed 7 bases from V and 2 bases from J; junction bases left unmatched: 4. In DNA form, the CDR3 reads TGCAGCGCCGCGACAGGGGCCTACGAGCAGTACTTC. This encodes CSAATGAYEQYF.

The chain has TRBV2 and TRBJ1-6, with 7 bases fitting TRBD1. V lost 6 bases and J lost 7; bases outside the gene matches: 6. CDR1 is SNHLY and CDR2 is FYNNEI in the germline V gene. CDR3 length: 14 amino acids. CDR3 nucleotide sequence: TGTGCCAGCAGAAAACGGGACAGAAATTCACCCCTCCACTTT. Translated: CASRKRDRNSPLHF. Looking up the rest from reference TRBV2 and TRBJ1-6 gives the full variable domain: EPEVTQTPSHQVTQMGQEVILRCVPISNHLYFYWYRQILGQKVEFLVSFYNNEISEKSEIFDDQFSVERPDGSNFTLKIRSTKLEDSAMYFCASRKRDRNSPLHFGNGTRLTVT.

This clonotype has at least ten counts. The chain combines TRBV7-9 with TRBJ2-7; D assignment may be TRBD1 or TRBD2 (5 bases each). CDR1 is SEHNR, CDR2 FQNEAQ, per germline (reference sequence). The CDR3 sequence is 12 residues long. V gave up 4 bases and J gave up 3 bases, with 7 bases separating them. In nucleotides, the CDR3 is TGTGCCAGCAGCTATGGGGGCTACGAGCAGTACTTC. This gives the protein CASSYGGYEQYF.

The CDR3: CASSTINQPQHF. CDR3 bases: TGTGCCAGCAGCACTATCAATCAGCCCCAGCATTTT. The chain employs TRBV7-9 and TRBJ1-5; D is unclear. The CDR3 extends over 12 amino acids. CDR1 and CDR2 from the germline V gene are SEHNR and FQNEAQ (reference sequence). V lost 5 bases to trimming and J lost 3 bases, with 5 bases between them.

The chain recombines TRBV7-9 with TRBJ2-7; D not certain. The CDR3 is made up of 14 amino acids. From germline, CDR1 is SEHNR and CDR2 FQNEAQ (reference sequence). V gave up 10 bases and J gave up 2 bases, with 18 bases separating them. The chain's CDR3 is CATTPGLTPYEQYF. The CDR3 DNA is TGTGCCACCACCCCGGGCCTAACCCCCTACGAGCAGTACTTC.

The genes are TRBV28 and TRBJ2-1; 11 bases line up with TRBD2. CDR1 and CDR2 (germline): MDHEN, SYDVKM. V dropped 1 base and J dropped 0; count of bases not matched to a gene: 23. This CDR3 has 24 residues. CDR3 in DNA: TGTGCCAGCAGTTTATCCTTTGACAGTCCCGGGACTAGCGGTTCCCTTCGCTCCTACAATGAGCAGTTCTTC. Translation: CASSLSFDSPGTSGSLRSYNEQFF.

This clonotype was observed at least ten times. The genes are TRBV6-2 or TRBV6-3 and TRBJ2-3; D ambiguous. The V gene's germline CDR1 is MNHEY and CDR2 SVGEGT. The CDR3 runs to 12 residues. Trimming pared 7 bases from V and 5 bases from J, leaving 10 bases between. This CDR3 is CASTDPLDTQYF. In DNA form, the CDR3 reads TGTGCCAGCACTGACCCTTTAGATACGCAGTATTTT.

This clonotype has a handful of counts. This chain uses TRBV10-3 with TRBJ2-3; D gene uncertain. Germline CDR1 ENHRY, CDR2 SYGVKD. CDR3 length equals 13 residues. Trimming cost V 6 bases and J 3 bases, with 10 bases left between them. DNA for the CDR3: TGTGCCATCAGGCAAACGAGGACAGATACGCAGTATTTT. It translates to CAIRQTRTDTQYF.

This rearrangement joins TRBV4-1 to TRBJ2-1; weak D call: TRBD2 (5 bases). CDR3 length: 11 residues. The V and J ends lost 3 bases and 15 bases respectively, with 12 bases between them. Germline V lookup: CDR1 MGHRA, CDR2 YSYEKL. The CDR3 DNA sequence: TGCGCCAGCAGCCAGGACGGGGTCGCGTTCTTC. Its protein product is CASSQDGVAFF.

This clonotype was detected only a few times. V gene TRBV4-1 combines with J gene TRBJ2-5, with 11 bases identical to TRBD2. Germline loops: CDR1 MGHRA, CDR2 YSYEKL. The ends lost 1 base at V and 3 bases at J; junction bases unmatched: 4. The length of the CDR3 is 16 residues. The CDR3 sequence: CASSQGWGLAEETQYF. CDR3 in DNA: TGCGCCAGCAGCCAAGGGTGGGGACTAGCGGAAGAGACCCAGTACTTC.

This clonotype was seen at least ten times. V gene TRBV7-2 combines with J gene TRBJ2-1, with TRBD2 matching 9 bases. The trim removed 4 bases at V and 10 bases at J, leaving 8 bases unmatched. CDR1 and CDR2 from the germline V gene are SGHTA and FQGNSA. CDR3 length: 14 amino acids. The CDR3 spells CASSSGLASSEQFF. The CDR3 DNA sequence: TGTGCCAGCAGCTCCGGACTAGCGAGCTCGGAGCAGTTCTTC.

This clonotype was recorded at least ten times. The gene calls are TRBV12-3 or TRBV12-4 and TRBJ2-7; 10 bases are shared with TRBD1. The ends lost 5 bases at V and 4 bases at J; junction bases unmatched: 11. The CDR3 runs to 16 residues. The CDR3 sequence: CASSAGRDRGTYEQYF. The CDR3 DNA sequence: TGTGCCAGCAGTGCCGGGAGGGACAGGGGAACATACGAGCAGTACTTC.

This clonotype appeared many times. The gene calls are TRBV6-2 or TRBV6-3 and TRBJ1-5; D is unresolved. Trimming took 6 bases from V and 11 from J, leaving 14 bases between them. The CDR3 totals 12 residues. Germline assignment: CDR1 MNHEY and CDR2 SVGEGT. CDR3 in amino acids: CASSARLGTQHF. Here the CDR3 DNA reads TGTGCCAGCAGCGCCCGACTAGGGACCCAGCATTTT.

The rearrangement joins TRBV3-1 to TRBJ2-3; D is tentatively TRBD1 or TRBD2 (5 bases each). The length of the CDR3 is 15 residues. Deletions cut 1 base from V and 1 base from J, with 9 bases between. Germline V gene sequence: CDR1 LGHDT, CDR2 YNNKEL (reference sequence). CDR3 in amino acids: CASSQAGPGTDTQYF. In DNA, the CDR3 is TGTGCCAGCAGCCAAGCGGGACCCGGCACAGATACGCAGTATTTT.